This T cell receptor (beta chain) was identified in a study of T cells in Graves' hyperthyroidism and ophthalmopathy. Amplification of TCR beta CDR3 regions used RNA as the template. Using the HTBI primer set, a first-round RT-PCR was run on the TCR CDR3. TCRdb reprocessed the multiplex PCR reads via MiXCR and lists one record per CDR3 protein. The data hold 300,000 to 450,000 distinct CDR3 sequences, with 15% to 20% observed a single time. The length of the CDR3 is 16 residues. Per the germline V gene, CDR1 is SGHRS and CDR2 is YFSETQ. V dropped 2 bases and J dropped 2 bases, with 14 bases sitting between them.

The rearrangement links TRBV5-1 to TRBJ1-3; no clear D gene. This sequence originates from a woman aged 40 to 50 with Graves' ophthalmopathy. Sequencing input: blood. In nucleotides, the CDR3 is TGCGCCAGCAGCTTAAGAAGTGCTTCCCCTGGAAACACCATATATTTT. It yields the protein CASSLRSASPGNTIYF.